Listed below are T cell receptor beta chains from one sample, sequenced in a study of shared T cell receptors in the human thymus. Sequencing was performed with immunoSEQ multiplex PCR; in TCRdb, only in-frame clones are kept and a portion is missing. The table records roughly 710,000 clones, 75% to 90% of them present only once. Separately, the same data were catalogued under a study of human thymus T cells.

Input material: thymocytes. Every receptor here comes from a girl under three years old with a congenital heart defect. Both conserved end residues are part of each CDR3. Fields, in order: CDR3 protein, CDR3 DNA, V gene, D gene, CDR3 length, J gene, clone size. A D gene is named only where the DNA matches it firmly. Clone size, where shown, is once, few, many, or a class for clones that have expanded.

CDR3: CASSGTGDVNEQFF
DNA: TGCGCCAGCTCTGGGACAGGGGATGTAAATGAGCAGTTCTTC
V: TRBV4-1
D: TRBD1
length: 14
J: TRBJ2-1
size: .

CDR3: CASSVKNTGELFF
DNA: TGTGCCAGCAGTGTTAAGAACACCGGGGAGCTGTTTTTT
V: TRBV2
D: .
length: 13
J: TRBJ2-2
size: .

CDR3: CASSEETSNESDEQFF
DNA: TGTGCCAGCAGTGAGGAGACTAGTAACGAGTCGGACGAGCAGTTCTTC
V: TRBV2
D: .
length: 16
J: TRBJ2-1
size: .

CDR3: CASRGGYNQPQHF
DNA: TGTGCCAGCAGGGGGGGGTACAATCAGCCCCAGCATTTT
V: TRBV28
D: .
length: 13
J: TRBJ1-5
size: .

CDR3: CASSFPSGGPYNEQFF
DNA: TGTGCCAGCAGCTTCCCAAGCGGGGGGCCGTACAATGAGCAGTTCTTC
V: TRBV5-4
D: TRBD2
length: 16
J: TRBJ2-1
size: .

CDR3: CAISESNQDRGNYGYTF
DNA: TGTGCCATCAGTGAGTCCAATCAAGACAGGGGGAACTATGGCTACACCTTC
V: TRBV10-3
D: TRBD1
length: 17
J: TRBJ1-2
size: few

CDR3: CASSQETGSGELFF
DNA: TGCGCCAGCAGCCAAGAGACAGGGTCCGGGGAGCTGTTTTTT
V: TRBV4-3
D: TRBD1
length: 14
J: TRBJ2-2
size: .

CDR3: CASSPDSNNEKLFF
DNA: TGTGCCAGCAGCCCAGACAGCAATAATGAAAAACTGTTTTTT
V: TRBV11-2
D: .
length: 14
J: TRBJ1-4
size: .

CDR3: CASRSRGVSTDTQYF
DNA: TGCGCCAGCAGATCGCGGGGGGTTAGCACAGATACGCAGTATTTT
V: TRBV5-1
D: TRBD2
length: 15
J: TRBJ2-3
size: .

CDR3: CASSEARARGGPSGANVLTF
DNA: TGTGCCAGCAGTGAAGCGCGGGCAAGAGGGGGACCTTCTGGGGCCAACGTCCTGACTTTC
V: TRBV2
D: .
length: 20
J: TRBJ2-6
size: .

CDR3: CASSSRTGWDREQYF
DNA: TGTGCCAGCAGTTCACGGACAGGGTGGGATAGGGAGCAGTACTTC
V: TRBV2
D: TRBD1
length: 15
J: TRBJ2-7
size: .

CDR3: CASSGTSGGALQNIQYF
DNA: TGCGCCAGCAGTGGGACTAGCGGGGGGGCTCTCCAAAACATTCAGTACTTC
V: TRBV10-2
D: TRBD2
length: 17
J: TRBJ2-4
size: .

CDR3: CASTRRTGGIGNGYTF
DNA: TGTGCCAGCACTCGAAGGACAGGGGGCATTGGAAATGGCTACACCTTC
V: TRBV9
D: TRBD1
length: 16
J: TRBJ1-2
size: .

CDR3: CASSSGSGGLYEQYF
DNA: TGTGCCAGCAGCTCCGGTAGCGGGGGCCTCTACGAGCAGTACTTC
V: TRBV7-9
D: TRBD2
length: 15
J: TRBJ2-7
size: .

CDR3: CASSYLLAEQYF
DNA: TGTGCCAGCAGTTACCTCTTAGCTGAGCAGTACTTC
V: TRBV28
D: .
length: 12
J: TRBJ2-7
size: .

CDR3: CASISGFGSPLHF
DNA: TGTGCCAGCATATCGGGTTTTGGATCACCCCTCCACTTT
V: TRBV28
D: .
length: 13
J: TRBJ1-6
size: few

CDR3: CASSLSCGGTGELFF
DNA: TGTGCCAGCAGTTTATCTTGCGGCGGCACCGGGGAGCTGTTTTTT
V: TRBV27
D: .
length: 15
J: TRBJ2-2
size: .

CDR3: CAINPSGGGTTADTQYF
DNA: TGTGCCATCAATCCTAGCGGGGGGGGAACAACCGCAGATACGCAGTATTTT
V: TRBV10-3
D: TRBD2
length: 17
J: TRBJ2-3
size: .

CDR3: CASSGTGTGGTEAFF
DNA: TGTGCCAGCAGCGGAACCGGGACAGGTGGGACTGAAGCTTTCTTT
V: TRBV7-9
D: TRBD1
length: 15
J: TRBJ1-1
size: .

CDR3: CASSSIARGTGELFF
DNA: TGTGCCAGCAGTTCTATTGCCAGGGGCACCGGGGAGCTGTTTTTT
V: TRBV25-1
D: .
length: 15
J: TRBJ2-2
size: few

CDR3: CAWSATTGTVFSCSGNTIYF
DNA: TGTGCCTGGAGTGCTACAACCGGGACAGTATTTAGCTGCTCTGGAAACACCATATATTTT
V: TRBV30
D: TRBD1
length: 20
J: TRBJ1-3
size: .

CDR3: CAWAGTGDNYGYTF
DNA: TGTGCCTGGGCGGGGACAGGGGATAACTATGGCTACACCTTC
V: TRBV30
D: TRBD1
length: 14
J: TRBJ1-2
size: .